This passage covers 19 T cell receptor beta chains from one sample sequenced in a study of T cell repertoires in cytomegalovirus infection. Antigens for these TCRs are unknown. TCRdb re-derived calls from the reads in MiXCR, one entry per CDR3 protein. Of 900,000 to 950,000 distinct CDR3 sequences in the sample, approximately 32% are singletons; the top ten hold over 10%. Sequencing used cultured CD8+ T cells from PBMCs, obtained from culture after CMV antigen stimulation. These TCRs come from a human donor in good health (CMV status not recorded). Some clones in this sample may be carry-over from other donors' samples.

Points on this clonotype: This clone may be a read error of a much larger clone one base away. The chain carries TRBV18 and TRBJ2-3; D is undetermined. Deletions cut 7 bases from V and 2 bases from J, with 10 bases between. The CDR3 length is 13 residues. CDR1 is KGHSH and CDR2 is LQKENI in the germline V gene. The CDR3 nucleotides read TGTGCCAGCTTCCCCTCCACCACAGATACGCAGTATTTT. Encoded protein: CASFPSTTDTQYF. Full variable domain (remainder filled in from reference TRBV18 and TRBJ2-3): NAGVMQNPRHLVRRRGQEARLRCSPMKGHSHVYWYRQLPEEGLKFMVYLQKENIIDESGMPKERFSAEFPKEGPSILRIQQVVRGDSAAYFCASFPSTTDTQYFGPGTRLTVL.

This clonotype occurred once. The rearrangement uses TRBV27 and TRBJ2-7, with 9 nucleotides matching TRBD2. J gave up 3 bases and V 8 bases, and 8 bases lay outside the gene matches. The CDR3 spans 14 residues. From germline, CDR1 is MNHEY and CDR2 SMNVEV (reference sequence). CDR3 in amino acids: CASSGGRGYYEQYF. CDR3 DNA sequence: TGTGCCAGCTCGGGCGGGAGGGGGTACTACGAGCAGTACTTC.

Remarks on this clonotype: The junction and the germline gene differ at one end; a read error may be behind it. V gene TRBV7-9 combines with J gene TRBJ1-6; D is undetermined. Germline-derived CDR1 and CDR2 are SEHNR and FQNEAQ (reference sequence). The CDR3 length is 14 residues. DNA of the CDR3: TGTGCCAGCAGCTTAGACTCCTTTAATTCACCCCTCCACTTT. It codes for CASSLDSFNSPLHF.

As for this clonotype: At one of its ends the junction is not consistent with the germline gene, which may arise from a read error. The chain employs TRBV6-8 and TRBJ2-1, with unresolved D. CDR3 length: 16 residues. Germline loops: CDR1 MNHGY, CDR2 SAAAGT. In DNA form, the CDR3 reads TGTGCTAGCAGTTACGCGGACGGACCACCCTACAATGAGCAGTTCTTC. Its protein is CASSYADGPPYNEQFF.

This clonotype was seen more than once but under ten times. This rearrangement joins TRBV6-2 or TRBV6-3 to TRBJ2-3; D is possibly TRBD2 (6 bases). The germline V and J ends were trimmed by 4 bases and 0 bases, with 20 bases remaining between them. Germline V gene lookup returns CDR1 MNHEY and CDR2 SVGEGT. This CDR3 spans 18 amino acids. CDR3 in amino acids: CASSSPGPEGWSTDTQYF. DNA for the CDR3: TGTGCCAGCAGTTCCCCTGGCCCGGAGGGCTGGAGCACAGATACGCAGTATTTT.

The rearrangement joins TRBV7-2 to TRBJ1-3, with 9 nucleotides matching TRBD1. Germline CDR1 SGHTA, CDR2 FQGNSA. Trimming took 7 bases from V and 2 from J; bases not matched to a gene: 9. The CDR3 has 16 amino acids. CDR3 sequence reads: CASTTYGTGTGNTIYF. CDR3 coding DNA: TGTGCCAGCACCACTTACGGGACAGGGACTGGAAACACCATATATTTT.

This clonotype was found a few times. The V and J genes are TRBV25-1 and TRBJ1-3; 7 nucleotides agree with TRBD1. V trimming: 1 base; J trimming: 0 bases; junction bases outside the gene matches: 9. Germline V gives CDR1 MGHDK, CDR2 SYGVNS. This CDR3 has 18 residues. The CDR3 region has the DNA TGTGCCAGCAGTGAATTCTCCCGACAGGGAGGCTCTGGAAACACCATATATTTT. Its translation is CASSEFSRQGGSGNTIYF.

V and J are TRBV7-9 and TRBJ1-6; 9 bases are shared with TRBD1. V gave up 4 bases and J gave up 4 bases; unmatched junction bases: 2. Germline assignment: CDR1 SEHNR and CDR2 FQNEAQ (reference sequence). The CDR3 consists of 15 residues. The CDR3 DNA sequence: TGTGCCAGCAGCTCGACAGGGGGATATAATTCACCCCTCCACTTT. The encoded protein is CASSSTGGYNSPLHF.

This clonotype was seen many times. The chain has TRBV7-6 and TRBJ2-2; D is tentatively TRBD1 or TRBD2 (5 bases each). This CDR3 is built from 16 residues. CDR1 is SGHVS, CDR2 FNYEAQ, per germline. The V gene lost 1 base and the J gene lost 1 base, with 10 bases spanning the gap. The CDR3 here is CASSLEGERNTGELFF. DNA of the CDR3: TGTGCCAGCAGCTTAGAAGGGGAGCGGAACACCGGGGAGCTGTTTTTT.

This clonotype was picked up a small number of times. The chain joins TRBV29-1 to TRBJ1-3; D is uncertain. Germline CDR1 and CDR2: SQVTM and ANQGSEA. The V and J ends lost 7 bases and 3 bases respectively, with 13 bases between them. CDR3 length equals 13 residues. The CDR3 sequence is CSAQVGSGNTIYF. CDR3 coding DNA: TGCAGCGCCCAGGTGGGGAGTGGAAACACCATATATTTT.

CDR3 residues: CASSRFGAGRQETQYF. As DNA, the CDR3 is TGTGCCAGCAGCCGATTCGGGGCAGGGCGCCAAGAGACCCAGTACTTC. The rearrangement joins TRBV7-9 to TRBJ2-5, with D perhaps assigned TRBD1 or TRBD2 (5 bases each). V was trimmed by 5 bases and J by 1 base, leaving 17 bases between them. Germline CDR1 reads SEHNR; CDR2 reads FQNEAQ (reference sequence). CDR3 length: 16 residues.

The chain couples TRBV7-9 to TRBJ1-2; 7 positions agree with TRBD1. V shed 4 bases, J shed 1 base, and the junction held 12 bases outside the gene matches. The CDR3 sequence is 17 residues long. Germline V gene sequence: CDR1 SEHNR, CDR2 FQNEAQ (reference sequence). The CDR3 protein is CASSSKRTGTDNYGYTF. CDR3 DNA: TGTGCCAGCAGCTCGAAGAGGACCGGGACAGATAACTATGGCTACACCTTC.

This clonotype was seen a handful of times. The chain carries TRBV5-5 and TRBJ2-2; D gene uncertain. Germline V gene sequence: CDR1 SGHKS, CDR2 YYEKEE (reference sequence). CDR3 size: 15 residues. With 0 bases removed from V and 1 base from J, the gap between germline ends came to 7 bases. The chain's CDR3 is CASSLVGKNTGELFF. The CDR3 DNA reads TGTGCCAGCAGCTTGGTAGGGAAGAACACCGGGGAGCTGTTTTTT.

The CDR3 nucleotides read TGCGCCAGCAGCTTGGCGTGGGAGCAGGGGGAGGCCGCTGAAGCTTTCTTT. This gives the protein CASSLAWEQGEAAEAFF. The V and J genes are TRBV5-1 and TRBJ1-1; 7 bases match TRBD1. Germline CDR1 SGHRS, CDR2 YFSETQ. V was pared by 0 bases and J by 6 bases, with 14 bases of the junction left unmatched. This CDR3 region has 17 residues. Complete variable domain (other parts from reference TRBV5-1 and TRBJ1-1): KAGVTQTPRYLIKTRGQQVTLSCSPISGHRSVSWYQQTPGQGLQFLFEYFSETQRNKGNFPGRFSGRQFSNSRSEMNVSTLELGDSALYLCASSLAWEQGEAAEAFFGQGTRLTVV.

This clonotype was found a few times. The chain uses TRBV7-2 and TRBJ2-1; D not resolved. CDR1 and CDR2 from the germline V gene are SGHTA and FQGNSA. Trimming removed 3 bases from V and 0 bases from J, with 9 bases in between. The CDR3 contains 15 residues. The CDR3 DNA sequence: TGTGCCAGCAGCTTCCACCCAAGCTCCTACAATGAGCAGTTCTTC. Translated: CASSFHPSSYNEQFF.

This clonotype was counted between two and nine times. V gene TRBV6-5 combines with J gene TRBJ2-1; D might be TRBD2 (5 bases). CDR1 is MNHEY, CDR2 SVGAGI, per germline. CDR3 size: 16 residues. The V end was cut by 7 bases, the J end by 3 bases, with 19 bases between. The CDR3 loop is CASTARARANYNEQFF. CDR3 in DNA: TGTGCCAGCACGGCTCGTGCGCGGGCGAACTACAATGAGCAGTTCTTC.

The chain employs TRBV27 and TRBJ2-7; either TRBD1 or TRBD2 may supply D (6 bases each). Trimming cost V 1 base and J 6 bases, with 10 bases left between them. The CDR3 has 13 residues. Germline V gene data show CDR1 as MNHEY and CDR2 as SMNVEV (reference sequence). CDR3 sequence: CASSLYEGGEQYF. The CDR3 bases are TGTGCCAGCAGTTTATACGAGGGGGGCGAGCAGTACTTC.

This clonotype was counted a few times. In DNA, the CDR3 is TGTGCCAGTAGTATAGACGGGGTGACAGAAGCTTTCTTT. Translation gives CASSIDGVTEAFF. This chain uses TRBV19 with TRBJ1-1; no firm D call. Germline-derived CDR1 and CDR2 are LNHDA and SQIVND (reference sequence). V was clipped by 0 bases and J by 8 bases, with 10 bases between them. This CDR3 has 13 amino acids.

This clonotype was counted only a few times. The chain carries TRBV6-5 and TRBJ2-7; 7 bases line up with TRBD1. This CDR3 is 12 amino acids long. Looked up from germline, CDR1 is MNHEY and CDR2 is SVGAGI. CDR3 region: CEVRGSSYEQYF. The DNA of the CDR3 is TGTGAGGTCAGGGGGAGTTCCTACGAGCAGTACTTC.